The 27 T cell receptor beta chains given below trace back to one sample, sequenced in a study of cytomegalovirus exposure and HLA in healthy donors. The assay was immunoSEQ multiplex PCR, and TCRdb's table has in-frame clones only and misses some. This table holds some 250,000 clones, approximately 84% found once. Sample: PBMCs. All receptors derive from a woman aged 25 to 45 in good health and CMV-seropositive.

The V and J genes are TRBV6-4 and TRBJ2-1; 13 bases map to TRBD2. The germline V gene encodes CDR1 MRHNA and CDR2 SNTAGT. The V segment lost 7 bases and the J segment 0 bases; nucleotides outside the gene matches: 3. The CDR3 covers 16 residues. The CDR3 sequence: CASKGLAGDSYNEQFF. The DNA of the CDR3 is TGTGCCAGCAAAGGACTAGCGGGAGACTCCTACAATGAGCAGTTCTTC.

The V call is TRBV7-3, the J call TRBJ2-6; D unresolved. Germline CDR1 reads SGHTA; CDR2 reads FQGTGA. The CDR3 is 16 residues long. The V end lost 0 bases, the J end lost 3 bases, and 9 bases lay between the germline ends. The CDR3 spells CASSLTGALGANVLTF. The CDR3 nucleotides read TGTGCCAGCAGCTTAACCGGTGCGCTTGGGGCCAACGTCCTGACTTTC.

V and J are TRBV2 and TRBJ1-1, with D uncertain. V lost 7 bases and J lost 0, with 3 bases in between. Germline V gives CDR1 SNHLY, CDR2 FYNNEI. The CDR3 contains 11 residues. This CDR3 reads CASNMNTEAFF. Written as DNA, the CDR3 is TGTGCCAGCAATATGAACACTGAAGCTTTCTTT. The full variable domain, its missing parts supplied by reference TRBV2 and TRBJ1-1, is EPEVTQTPSHQVTQMGQEVILRCVPISNHLYFYWYRQILGQKVEFLVSFYNNEISEKSEIFDDQFSVERPDGSNFTLKIRSTKLEDSAMYFCASNMNTEAFFGQGTRLTVV.

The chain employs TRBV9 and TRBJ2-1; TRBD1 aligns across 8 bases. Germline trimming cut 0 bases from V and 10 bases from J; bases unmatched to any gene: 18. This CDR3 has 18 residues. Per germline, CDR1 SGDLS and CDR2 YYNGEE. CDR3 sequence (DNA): TGTGCCAGCAGCGTAGACATAGGCGACAGGGGCAGGGATCGGGAGCAGTTCTTC. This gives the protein CASSVDIGDRGRDREQFF. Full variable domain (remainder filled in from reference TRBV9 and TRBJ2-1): DSGVTQTPKHLITATGQRVTLRCSPRSGDLSVYWYQQSLDQGLQFLIQYYNGEERAKGNILERFSAQQFPDLHSELNLSSLELGDSALYFCASSVDIGDRGRDREQFFGPGTRLTVL.

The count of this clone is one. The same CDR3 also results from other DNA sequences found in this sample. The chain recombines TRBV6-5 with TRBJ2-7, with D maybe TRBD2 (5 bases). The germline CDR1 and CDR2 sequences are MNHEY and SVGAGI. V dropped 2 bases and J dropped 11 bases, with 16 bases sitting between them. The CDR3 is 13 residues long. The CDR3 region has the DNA TGTGCCAGCAGTTACACCGCTTCGAGGGTGGAGTACTTC. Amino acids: CASSYTASRVEYF.

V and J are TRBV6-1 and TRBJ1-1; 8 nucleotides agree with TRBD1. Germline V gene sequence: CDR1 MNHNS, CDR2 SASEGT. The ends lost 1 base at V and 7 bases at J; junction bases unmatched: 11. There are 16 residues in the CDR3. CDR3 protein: CASSEVTGGRRGEAFF. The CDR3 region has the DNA TGTGCCAGCAGTGAAGTTACAGGGGGTCGTAGGGGTGAAGCTTTCTTT.

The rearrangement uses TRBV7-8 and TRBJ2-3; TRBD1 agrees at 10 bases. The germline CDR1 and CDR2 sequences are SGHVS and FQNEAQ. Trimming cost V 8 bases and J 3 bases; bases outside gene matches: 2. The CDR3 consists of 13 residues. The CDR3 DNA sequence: TGTGCCAGCCGACAGGGGGCAACAGATACGCAGTATTTT. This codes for CASRQGATDTQYF.

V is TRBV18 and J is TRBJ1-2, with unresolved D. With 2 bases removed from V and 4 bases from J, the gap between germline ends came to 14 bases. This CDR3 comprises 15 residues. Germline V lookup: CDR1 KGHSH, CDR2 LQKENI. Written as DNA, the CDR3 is TGTGCCAGCTCACCATACGAAATGCTAGGCTATGGCTACACCTTC. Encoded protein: CASSPYEMLGYGYTF.

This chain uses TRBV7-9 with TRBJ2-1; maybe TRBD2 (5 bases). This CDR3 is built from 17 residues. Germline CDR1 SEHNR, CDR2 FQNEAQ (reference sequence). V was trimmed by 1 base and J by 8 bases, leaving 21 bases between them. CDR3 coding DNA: TGTGCCAGCAGCTTAGTGGCCTCGACTAAGCCCCTGGATGAGCAGTTCTTC. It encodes CASSLVASTKPLDEQFF.

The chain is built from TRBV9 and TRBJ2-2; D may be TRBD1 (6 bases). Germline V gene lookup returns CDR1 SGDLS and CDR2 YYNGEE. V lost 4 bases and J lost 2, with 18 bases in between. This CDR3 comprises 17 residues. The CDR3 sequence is CASSIHIRTANTGELFF. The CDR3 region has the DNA TGTGCCAGCAGCATACATATCCGGACAGCCAACACCGGGGAGCTGTTTTTT.

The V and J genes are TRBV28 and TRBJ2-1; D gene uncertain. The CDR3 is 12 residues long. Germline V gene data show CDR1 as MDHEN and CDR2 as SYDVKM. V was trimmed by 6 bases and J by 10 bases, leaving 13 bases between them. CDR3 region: CASSRDSLEQFF. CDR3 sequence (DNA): TGTGCCAGCAGCCGCGACTCCCTGGAGCAGTTCTTC.

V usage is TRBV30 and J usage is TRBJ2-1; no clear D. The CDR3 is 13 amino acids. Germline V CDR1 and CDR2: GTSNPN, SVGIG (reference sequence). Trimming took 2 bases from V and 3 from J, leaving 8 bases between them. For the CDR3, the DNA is TGTGCCTGGAGTACGGTACGCTACAATGAGCAGTTCTTC. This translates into CAWSTVRYNEQFF.

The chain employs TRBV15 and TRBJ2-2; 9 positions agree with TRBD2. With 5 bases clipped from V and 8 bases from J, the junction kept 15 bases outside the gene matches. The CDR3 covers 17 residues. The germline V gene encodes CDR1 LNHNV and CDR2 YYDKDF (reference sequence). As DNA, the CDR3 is TGTGCCACCAGCGGAACCGGGACTAGCCCCGGCACTGGGGAGCTGTTTTTT. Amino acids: CATSGTGTSPGTGELFF.

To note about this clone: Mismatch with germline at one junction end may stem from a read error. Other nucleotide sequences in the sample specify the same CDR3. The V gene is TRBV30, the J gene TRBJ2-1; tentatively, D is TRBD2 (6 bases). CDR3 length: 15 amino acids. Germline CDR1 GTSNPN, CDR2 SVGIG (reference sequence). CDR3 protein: CAWNPAGPTYNEQFF. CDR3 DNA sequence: TGTGCCTGGAACCCAGCGGGTCCAACCTACAACGAGCAGTTCTTC.

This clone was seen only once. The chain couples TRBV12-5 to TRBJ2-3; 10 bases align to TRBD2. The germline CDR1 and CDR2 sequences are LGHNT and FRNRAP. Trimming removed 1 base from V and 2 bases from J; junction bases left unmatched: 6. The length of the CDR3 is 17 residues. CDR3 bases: TGTGCTAGTGGTTTGGGGACCAGCGGGAGGGCCACAGATACGCAGTATTTT. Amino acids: CASGLGTSGRATDTQYF.

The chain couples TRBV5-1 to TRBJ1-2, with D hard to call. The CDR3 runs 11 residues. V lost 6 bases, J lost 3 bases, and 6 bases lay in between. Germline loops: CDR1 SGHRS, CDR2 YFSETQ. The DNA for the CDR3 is TGCGCCAGCACCTCCCACTATGGCTACACCTTC. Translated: CASTSHYGYTF.

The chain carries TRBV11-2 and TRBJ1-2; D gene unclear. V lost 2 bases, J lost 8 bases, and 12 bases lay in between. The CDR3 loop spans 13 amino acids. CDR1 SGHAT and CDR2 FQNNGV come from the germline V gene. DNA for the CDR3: TGTGCCAGCAGCTTATTACCGGAGGGAGGCTACACCTTC. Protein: CASSLLPEGGYTF.

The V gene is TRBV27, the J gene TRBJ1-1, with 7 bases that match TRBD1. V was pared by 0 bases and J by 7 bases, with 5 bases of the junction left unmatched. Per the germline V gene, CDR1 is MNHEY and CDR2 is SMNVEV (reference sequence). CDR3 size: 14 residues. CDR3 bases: TGTGCCAGCAGTTTATCGGGGACAGAGTTTGAAGCTTTCTTT. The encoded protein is CASSLSGTEFEAFF.

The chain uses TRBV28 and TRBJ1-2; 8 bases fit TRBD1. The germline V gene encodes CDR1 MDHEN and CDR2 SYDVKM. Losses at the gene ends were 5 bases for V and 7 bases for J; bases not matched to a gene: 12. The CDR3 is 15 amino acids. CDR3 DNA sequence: TGTGCCAGCAGTGAAAATGAGGACAGGGTGGGTGGCTACACCTTC. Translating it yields CASSENEDRVGGYTF.

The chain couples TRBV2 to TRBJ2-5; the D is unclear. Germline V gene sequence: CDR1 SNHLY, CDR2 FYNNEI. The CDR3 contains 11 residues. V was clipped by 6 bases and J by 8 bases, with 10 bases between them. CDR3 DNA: TGTGCCAGCAGGGTGGAGAGAACCCAGTACTTC. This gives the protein CASRVERTQYF.

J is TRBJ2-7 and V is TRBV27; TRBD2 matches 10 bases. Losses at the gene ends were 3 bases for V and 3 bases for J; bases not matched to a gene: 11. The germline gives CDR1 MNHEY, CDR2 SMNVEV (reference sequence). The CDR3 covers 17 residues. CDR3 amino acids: CASSLAPLAGASYEQYF. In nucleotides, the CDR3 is TGTGCCAGCAGTTTGGCCCCTCTAGCGGGGGCAAGCTACGAGCAGTACTTC.

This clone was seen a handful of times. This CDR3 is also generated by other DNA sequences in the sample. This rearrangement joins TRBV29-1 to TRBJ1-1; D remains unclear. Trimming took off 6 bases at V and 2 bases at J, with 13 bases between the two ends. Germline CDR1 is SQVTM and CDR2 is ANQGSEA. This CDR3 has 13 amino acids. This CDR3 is CSVPTESNTEAFF. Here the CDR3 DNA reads TGCAGCGTGCCGACGGAGTCCAACACTGAAGCTTTCTTT. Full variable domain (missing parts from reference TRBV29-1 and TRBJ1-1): SAVISQKPSRDICQRGTSLTIQCQVDSQVTMMFWYRQQPGQSLTLIATANQGSEATYESGFVIDKFPISRPNLTFSTLTVSNMSPEDSSIYLCSVPTESNTEAFFGQGTRLTVV.

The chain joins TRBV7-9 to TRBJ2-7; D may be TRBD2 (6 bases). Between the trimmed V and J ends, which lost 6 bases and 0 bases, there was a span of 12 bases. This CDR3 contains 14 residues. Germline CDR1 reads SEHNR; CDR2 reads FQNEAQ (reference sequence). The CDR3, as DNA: TGTGCCAGCAGGCGGGACTCAAGCTCCTACGAGCAGTACTTC. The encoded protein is CASRRDSSSYEQYF.

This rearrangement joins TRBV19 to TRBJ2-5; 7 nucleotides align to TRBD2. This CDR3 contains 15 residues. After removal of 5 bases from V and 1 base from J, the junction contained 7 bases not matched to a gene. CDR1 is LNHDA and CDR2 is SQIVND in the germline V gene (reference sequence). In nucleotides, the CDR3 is TGTGCCAGTAGTCCCCAACTAGCGCGCCAAGAGACCCAGTACTTC. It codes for CASSPQLARQETQYF. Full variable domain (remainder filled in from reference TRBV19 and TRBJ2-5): DGGITQSPKYLFRKEGQNVTLSCEQNLNHDAMYWYRQDPGQGLRLIYYSQIVNDFQKGDIAEGYSVSREKKESFPLTVTSAQKNPTAFYLCASSPQLARQETQYFGPGTRLLVL.

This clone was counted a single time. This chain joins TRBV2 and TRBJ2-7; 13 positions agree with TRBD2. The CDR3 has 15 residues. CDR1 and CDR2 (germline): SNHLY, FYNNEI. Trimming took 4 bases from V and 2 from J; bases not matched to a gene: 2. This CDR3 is CASSVGTSGTYEQYF. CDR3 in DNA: TGTGCCAGCAGTGTCGGGACTAGCGGGACCTACGAGCAGTACTTC.

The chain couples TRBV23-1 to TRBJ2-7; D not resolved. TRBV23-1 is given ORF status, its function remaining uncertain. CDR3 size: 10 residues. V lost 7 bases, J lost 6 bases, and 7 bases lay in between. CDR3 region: CASTYLEQYF. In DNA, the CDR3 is TGCGCCAGCACCTACCTCGAGCAGTACTTC.

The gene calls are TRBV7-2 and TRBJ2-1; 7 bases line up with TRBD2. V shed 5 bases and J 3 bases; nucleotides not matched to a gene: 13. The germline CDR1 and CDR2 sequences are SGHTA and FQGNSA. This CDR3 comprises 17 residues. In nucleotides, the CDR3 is TGTGCCAGCAGCGTAGACTTACTAGCGATGTACTACAATGAGCAGTTCTTC. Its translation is CASSVDLLAMYYNEQFF.